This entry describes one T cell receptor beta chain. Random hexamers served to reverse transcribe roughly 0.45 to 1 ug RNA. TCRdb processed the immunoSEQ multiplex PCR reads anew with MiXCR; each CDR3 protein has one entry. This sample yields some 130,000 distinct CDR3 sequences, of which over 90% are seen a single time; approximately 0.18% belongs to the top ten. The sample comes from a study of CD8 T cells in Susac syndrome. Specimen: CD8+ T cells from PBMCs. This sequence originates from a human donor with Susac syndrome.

The CDR3, as DNA: TGTGCCAGCAGCCCTAGACTAGCGGATCACAATGAGCAGTTCTTC. Protein sequence: CASSPRLADHNEQFF. The chain carries TRBV7-9 and TRBJ2-1, with 9 bases fitting TRBD2. The CDR3 has 15 amino acids. Germline CDR1 is SEHNR and CDR2 is FQNEAQ (reference sequence). Trimming removed 5 bases from V and 5 bases from J; junction bases left unmatched: 7.